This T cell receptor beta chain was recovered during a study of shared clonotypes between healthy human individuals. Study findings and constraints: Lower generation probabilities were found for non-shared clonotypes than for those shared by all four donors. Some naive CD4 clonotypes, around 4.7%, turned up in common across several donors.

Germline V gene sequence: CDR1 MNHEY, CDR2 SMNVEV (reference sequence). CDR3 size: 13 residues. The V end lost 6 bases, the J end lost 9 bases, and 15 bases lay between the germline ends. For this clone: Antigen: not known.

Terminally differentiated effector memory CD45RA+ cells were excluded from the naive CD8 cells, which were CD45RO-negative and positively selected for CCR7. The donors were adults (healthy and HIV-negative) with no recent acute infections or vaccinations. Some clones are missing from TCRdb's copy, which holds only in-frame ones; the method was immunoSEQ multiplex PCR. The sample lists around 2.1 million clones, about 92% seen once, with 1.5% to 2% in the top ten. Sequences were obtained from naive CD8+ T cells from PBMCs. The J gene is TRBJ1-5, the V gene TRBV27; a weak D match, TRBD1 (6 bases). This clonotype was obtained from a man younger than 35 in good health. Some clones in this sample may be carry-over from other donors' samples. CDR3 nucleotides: TGTGCCAGCAGCCCCAGGGGAGTTGGGCCCCAGCATTTT. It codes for CASSPRGVGPQHF.